A single sample gave rise to the 22 T cell receptor beta chains below, sequenced in a study of CXCR3-negative and CXCR3-positive naive CD8 T cells. UMI-labeled 5' RACE yielded the TRB cDNA libraries. With the 5' RACE reads reprocessed, TCRdb shows one record per CDR3 protein and no DNA. The record lists around 140,000 distinct CDR3 sequences, of which the ten most abundant hold 0.25% to 0.35%. Sequenced input: naive CXCR3- CD8+ T cells from blood. The subset: CD45RO-CCR7+CD27+CD95- naive CD8+ T cells lacking CXCR3 (TNR3-). The receptors derive from a human donor in good health. Some clones in this sample may be carry-over from other donors' samples.

The V and J genes are TRBV7-9 and TRBJ2-1; as DNA is missing, the TRBD2 call by TCRdb cannot be tested. Per the germline V gene, CDR1 is SEHNR and CDR2 is FQNEAQ (reference sequence). The CDR3 loop spans 16 amino acids. The CDR3 sequence is CASSLAQGLADNEQFF.

The chain links TRBV10-3 to TRBJ1-2. Germline CDR1 and CDR2: ENHRY and SYGVKD. CDR3 length: 16 amino acids. The CDR3 loop reads CAISESTVDAEGGYTF.

The chain carries TRBV7-9 and TRBJ2-7; the TCRdb call, TRBD2, lacks DNA for checking. This CDR3 is built from 13 residues. The germline V gene has CDR1 SEHNR and CDR2 FQNEAQ (reference sequence). This CDR3 is CASRPGTSYEQYF.

This chain uses TRBV12-3 or TRBV12-4 with TRBJ1-1. The CDR3 has 13 amino acids. CDR3 sequence reads: CASSQEMNTEAFF.

The chain couples TRBV28 to TRBJ2-7; the TRBD1 assignment by TCRdb is unverifiable without DNA. Germline lookup yields CDR1 MDHEN and CDR2 SYDVKM. The CDR3 length is 14 residues. The CDR3 is CASSSGPRVYEQYF.

The chain uses TRBV7-9 and TRBJ1-2. Per the germline V gene, CDR1 is SEHNR and CDR2 is FQNEAQ (reference sequence). The CDR3 spans 15 residues. CDR3 amino acids: CASSVPLPYNYGYTF.

The rearrangement uses TRBV2 and TRBJ2-2; TCRdb picks TRBD2, but there is no DNA to check that call. Per germline, CDR1 SNHLY and CDR2 FYNNEI. The CDR3 extends over 12 amino acids. This CDR3 reads CASEGNTGELFF.

The V call is TRBV29-1, the J call TRBJ1-1. The CDR3 loop spans 14 amino acids. Germline V lookup: CDR1 SQVTM, CDR2 ANQGSEA. The CDR3 spells CSVGGFGENTEAFF. Full variable domain (outside the CDR3, taken from reference TRBV29-1 and TRBJ1-1): SAVISQKPSRDICQRGTSLTIQCQVDSQVTMMFWYRQQPGQSLTLIATANQGSEATYESGFVIDKFPISRPNLTFSTLTVSNMSPEDSSIYLCSVGGFGENTEAFFGQGTRLTVV.

V gene TRBV6-2 or TRBV6-3 combines with J gene TRBJ2-5. CDR1 is MNHEY, CDR2 SVGEGT, per germline. The CDR3 is 13 residues long. The CDR3 is CASSYDYRGTQYF.

This rearrangement joins TRBV6-5 to TRBJ2-1; TCRdb's D call, TRBD1, is unchecked because there is no DNA. The CDR3 runs to 16 residues. CDR1 is MNHEY, CDR2 SVGAGI, per germline. This CDR3 is CASSYGAGATYNEQFF.

The CDR3 protein is CASSSQGAGVTGELFF. This sequence joins TRBV12-3 or TRBV12-4 and TRBJ2-2; TCRdb's assignment of TRBD1 cannot be checked, as there is no DNA. This CDR3 has 16 amino acids.

The chain links TRBV29-1 to TRBJ2-1. Germline V gene lookup returns CDR1 SQVTM and CDR2 ANQGSEA. The CDR3 sequence is 12 residues long. Here the CDR3 reads CSVESTYNEQFF.

The V call is TRBV29-1, the J call TRBJ1-1; TCRdb reports TRBD1, a call that lacks DNA to check it against. The CDR3 runs to 15 residues. CDR1 and CDR2 from the germline V gene are SQVTM and ANQGSEA. CDR3 region: CSVEGQGNMNTEAFF. Supplemented by reference TRBV29-1 and TRBJ1-1, the full variable domain reads SAVISQKPSRDICQRGTSLTIQCQVDSQVTMMFWYRQQPGQSLTLIATANQGSEATYESGFVIDKFPISRPNLTFSTLTVSNMSPEDSSIYLCSVEGQGNMNTEAFFGQGTRLTVV.

Here the CDR3 reads CASSLDRGQDTDTQYF. The rearrangement joins TRBV11-3 to TRBJ2-3; TCRdb's D gene call, TRBD1, goes unchecked for lack of DNA. This CDR3 has 16 residues. Looked up from germline, CDR1 is SGHNT and CDR2 is YENEEA. The full variable domain, completed using reference TRBV11-3 and TRBJ2-3, is EAGVVQSPRYKIIEKKQPVAFWCNPISGHNTLYWYLQNLGQGPELLIRYENEEAVDDSQLPKDRFSAERLKGVDSTLKIQPAELGDSAVYLCASSLDRGQDTDTQYFGPGTRLTVL.

The V gene is TRBV2, the J gene TRBJ1-1. The CDR3 is 16 amino acids. Per germline, CDR1 SNHLY and CDR2 FYNNEI. The CDR3 is CASSPPGSGYVTEAFF.

The chain carries TRBV7-9 and TRBJ2-5; lacking DNA, the TRBD2 call made by TCRdb goes unchecked. The CDR3 is 15 amino acids. Germline assignment: CDR1 SEHNR and CDR2 FQNEAQ (reference sequence). The CDR3 spells CASSLIQGGVETQYF.

The chain links TRBV9 to TRBJ2-7; the TCRdb D gene call, TRBD1, has no DNA to confirm it. The CDR3 length is 16 residues. CDR1 and CDR2 (germline): SGDLS, YYNGEE. This chain's CDR3 is CASSVASGQGFDEQYF.

This chain links TRBV9 with TRBJ2-3; TCRdb designates TRBD1, a call that cannot be tested without DNA. The CDR3 loop spans 14 amino acids. CDR1 is SGDLS, CDR2 YYNGEE, per germline. CDR3 sequence: CASSVGEQADTQYF.

V is TRBV5-4 and J is TRBJ1-3; with no DNA, the TCRdb D assignment of TRBD1 cannot be verified. CDR3 length: 14 amino acids. Germline-derived CDR1 and CDR2 are SGHNT and YYREEE (reference sequence). The CDR3 reads CASSPPGGGNTIYF. Full variable domain (outside the CDR3, taken from reference TRBV5-4 and TRBJ1-3): ETGVTQSPTHLIKTRGQQVTLRCSSQSGHNTVSWYQQALGQGPQFIFQYYREEENGRGNFPPRFSGLQFPNYSSELNVNALELDDSALYLCASSPPGGGNTIYFGEGSWLTVV.

The V and J genes are TRBV5-1 and TRBJ2-7; TCRdb's D call of TRBD1 is untestable without DNA. Germline CDR1 SGHRS, CDR2 YFSETQ. This CDR3 contains 11 residues. The CDR3: CASSRTDEQYF. The variable domain in full, with the rest retrieved from reference TRBV5-1 and TRBJ2-7, is KAGVTQTPRYLIKTRGQQVTLSCSPISGHRSVSWYQQTPGQGLQFLFEYFSETQRNKGNFPGRFSGRQFSNSRSEMNVSTLELGDSALYLCASSRTDEQYFGPGTRLTVT.

The rearrangement links TRBV6-6 to TRBJ2-1; with no DNA, the TCRdb D assignment of TRBD2 cannot be verified. Germline V CDR1 and CDR2: MNHNY, SVGAGI (reference sequence). The CDR3 totals 17 residues. The CDR3 loop is CASSYSAISGGYNEQFF.

The chain joins TRBV19 to TRBJ2-1; TCRdb's D call of TRBD2 is untestable without DNA. The CDR3 runs to 15 residues. CDR1 is LNHDA and CDR2 is SQIVND in the germline V gene (reference sequence). CDR3 sequence: CASRTGTSAYNEQFF.